This TCR beta chain came from a study of T cells in Graves' hyperthyroidism and ophthalmopathy. Study-wide context: Peripheral blood was drawn at first diagnosis, prior to all treatment. Whole-study results and caveats: The blood repertoire included most of the expanded thyroid clonotypes above 0.001.

Using RNA transcripts as the source, TCR beta CDR3 regions were amplified. The TCR CDR3 first-round RT-PCR relied on the HTBI primer set. TCRdb passed the multiplex PCR reads through MiXCR, listing each CDR3 protein once. The table includes about 640,000 distinct CDR3 sequences, more than 20% detected once. The V and J ends lost 1 base and 4 bases respectively, with 5 bases between them. The CDR3 is made up of 13 amino acids. Germline CDR1 MGHRA, CDR2 YSYEKL. As regards this clonotype: The antigen is unknown.

Sequencing was performed on blood. This sequence was found in a man aged 25-40 years with Graves' ophthalmopathy. The chain employs TRBV4-1 and TRBJ1-5, with no clear D. The CDR3 DNA sequence: TGCGCCAGCAGCCAAGTCCCTAATCAGCCCCAGCATTTT. This sequence encodes CASSQVPNQPQHF.